Shown below are 15 T cell receptor beta chains from a single sample sequenced in a study of T cell responses to AZD1222 COVID-19 vaccine. The data were produced by immunoSEQ multiplex PCR, yet TCRdb's version contains in-frame clones alone and is incomplete. The table has around 100,000 clones, approximately 90% seen once. The sample consisted of peripheral blood, taken on day 0 of AZD1222 vaccination. All receptors derive from an adult in good health.

As to this clone: No conserved phenylalanine or tryptophan ends this CDR3, so it is likely a read error. The chain employs TRBV5-1 and TRBJ1-6, with 9 nucleotides matching TRBD1. Trimming removed 1 base from V and 8 bases from J; junction bases left unmatched: 4. In germline, CDR1 is SGHRS, CDR2 YFSETQ. There are 15 residues in the CDR3. Here the CDR3 DNA reads TGCGCCAGCAGCTTGACAGGGGGCGCAGATTCACCCCTCCACCTT. This sequence encodes CASSLTGGADSPLHL.

J is TRBJ1-3 and V is TRBV19, with unresolved D. The germline CDR1 and CDR2 sequences are LNHDA and SQIVND (reference sequence). The CDR3 length is 15 residues. V was shortened by 2 bases and J by 0 bases, with 8 bases between the two germline ends. The CDR3 here is CASSIIQSSGNTIYF. The CDR3, as DNA: TGTGCCAGTAGTATAATTCAGAGCTCTGGAAACACCATATATTTT.

The chain carries TRBV11-3 and TRBJ2-2; no definite D call. With 0 bases removed from V and 5 bases from J, the gap between germline ends came to 7 bases. Germline-derived CDR1 and CDR2 are SGHNT and YENEEA. This CDR3 region has 14 residues. This CDR3 reads CASSLDGPTGELFF. Written as DNA, the CDR3 is TGTGCCAGCAGCTTAGACGGACCAACCGGGGAGCTGTTTTTT.

The V gene is TRBV4-1, the J gene TRBJ1-3; tentatively, D is TRBD1 (5 bases). Trimming removed 0 bases from V and 0 bases from J, with 12 bases in between. This CDR3 has 17 residues. Germline lookup yields CDR1 MGHRA and CDR2 YSYEKL. CDR3 in amino acids: CASSQDFRVISGNTIYF. For the CDR3, the DNA is TGCGCCAGCAGCCAAGATTTCAGGGTTATCTCTGGAAACACCATATATTTT.

This clone is a singleton in its sample. The V and J genes are TRBV2 and TRBJ2-3; D unclear. V lost 2 bases to trimming and J lost 1 base, with 7 bases between them. The CDR3 is 14 amino acids. CDR1 is SNHLY, CDR2 FYNNEI, per germline. The DNA of the CDR3 is TGTGCCAGCAGTGAACTGATTGGCACAGATACGCAGTATTTT. Translated: CASSELIGTDTQYF.

This clone showed up just a few times. This sequence joins TRBV3-1 (or the pseudogene TRBV3-2) and TRBJ2-2; TRBD1 or TRBD2 may be the D gene (5 bases each). CDR1 and CDR2 from the germline V gene are LGHDT and YNNKEL (reference sequence). CDR3 length equals 15 residues. V was cut by 4 bases and J by 4 bases, with 13 bases left in between. CDR3 nucleotide sequence: TGTGCCAGCAGCCTCCGGGACGACTCCACCGGGGAGCTGTTTTTT. This encodes CASSLRDDSTGELFF.

The chain links TRBV14 to TRBJ2-1; 11 bases fit TRBD2. Germline lookup yields CDR1 SGHDN and CDR2 FVKESK. The V and J ends lost 4 bases and 7 bases, in that order; junction bases with no gene match: 3. This CDR3 is built from 14 residues. The DNA for the CDR3 is TGTGCCAGCAGCCGACCTAGCGGGGGGAATGAGCAGTTCTTC. Residues: CASSRPSGGNEQFF. The full variable domain, with the rest looked up from reference TRBV14 and TRBJ2-1, is EAGVTQFPSHSVIEKGQTVTLRCDPISGHDNLYWYRRVMGKEIKFLLHFVKESKQDESGMPNNRFLAERTGGTYSTLKVQPAELEDSGVYFCASSRPSGGNEQFFGPGTRLTVL.

The chain carries TRBV29-1 and TRBJ1-5; D gene unclear. Trimming pared 4 bases from V and 4 bases from J, leaving 8 bases between. In germline, CDR1 is SQVTM, CDR2 ANQGSEA. The CDR3 has 12 amino acids. The DNA for the CDR3 is TGCAGCGTTGCAGGCCTGAATCAGCCCCAGCATTTT. This codes for CSVAGLNQPQHF. Supplemented by reference TRBV29-1 and TRBJ1-5, the full variable domain reads SAVISQKPSRDICQRGTSLTIQCQVDSQVTMMFWYRQQPGQSLTLIATANQGSEATYESGFVIDKFPISRPNLTFSTLTVSNMSPEDSSIYLCSVAGLNQPQHFGDGTRLSIL.

J is TRBJ1-3 and V is TRBV7-3; D gene uncertain. Trimming removed 4 bases at V and 1 base at J, with 14 bases between. The CDR3 sequence is 16 residues long. The germline gives CDR1 SGHTA, CDR2 FQGTGA. The CDR3 protein is CASSSLPGISGNTIYF. CDR3 nucleotide sequence: TGTGCCAGCAGCTCCCTCCCGGGGATATCTGGAAACACCATATATTTT. Based on the CDR3 plus reference TRBV7-3 and TRBJ1-3, the full variable domain is GAGVSQTPSNKVTEKGKYVELRCDPISGHTALYWYRQSLGQGPEFLIYFQGTGAADDSGLPNDRFFAVRPEGSVSTLKIQRTERGDSAVYLCASSSLPGISGNTIYFGEGSWLTVV.

The chain links TRBV12-3 or TRBV12-4 to TRBJ1-4; perhaps TRBD1 as D (5 bases). CDR3 length equals 13 residues. Trimming left V 3 bases short and J 8 bases short, with 10 bases between. CDR3 sequence reads: CASSFGTGEKLFF. The CDR3 DNA reads as TGTGCCAGCAGTTTTGGGACGGGGGAAAAACTGTTTTTT.

Concerning this clone itself: Other DNA sequences in this sample translate to the same CDR3. CDR3 sequence reads: CASSSRGSSYEQYF. Here the CDR3 DNA reads TGCGCCAGCAGCAGCAGGGGGAGCTCCTACGAGCAGTACTTC. This sequence joins TRBV5-1 and TRBJ2-7; 7 bases align to TRBD1. This CDR3 region has 14 residues. The germline V gene encodes CDR1 SGHRS and CDR2 YFSETQ. The ends lost 4 bases at V and 0 bases at J; junction bases unmatched: 4.

The V call is TRBV10-2, the J call TRBJ2-1, with a tentative D call TRBD2 (7 bases). There are 14 residues in the CDR3. V lost 5 bases and J lost 5, with 13 bases in between. Germline lookup yields CDR1 WSHSY and CDR2 SAAADI. The chain's CDR3 is CASSLGGRNNEQFF. In DNA form, the CDR3 reads TGCGCCAGCAGTTTGGGGGGGCGGAACAATGAGCAGTTCTTC.

The chain uses TRBV27 and TRBJ2-2, with TRBD2 matching 9 bases. This CDR3 has 14 residues. Trimming took 8 bases from V and 4 from J; bases not matched to a gene: 5. Germline CDR1 and CDR2: MNHEY and SMNVEV (reference sequence). The CDR3 bases are TGTGCCAGCCTAGCGGGGAGTCTCACCGGGGAGCTGTTTTTT. Its translation: CASLAGSLTGELFF.

Here the CDR3 reads CASSQRSPGTQYF. The DNA of the CDR3 is TGTGCCAGCAGCCAACGGTCCCCAGGGACCCAGTACTTC. The V call is TRBV3-1 (or the pseudogene TRBV3-2), the J call TRBJ2-5; D not certain. In germline, CDR1 is LGHDT, CDR2 YNNKEL (reference sequence). V dropped 2 bases and J dropped 7 bases, with 11 bases sitting between them. The CDR3 spans 13 residues.

The chain employs TRBV14 and TRBJ2-7; D is tentatively TRBD1 or TRBD2 (5 bases each). The length of the CDR3 is 14 residues. Trimming took 1 base from V and 2 from J, leaving 9 bases between them. The germline V gene has CDR1 SGHDN and CDR2 FVKESK. Written as DNA, the CDR3 is TGTGCCAGCAGCCAAGGTGTGGGACCCTACGAGCAGTACTTC. It encodes CASSQGVGPYEQYF.